This is a list of T cell receptor beta chains from one sample in a study of long-term antiretroviral therapy in people with HIV. The table came from immunoSEQ multiplex PCR; TCRdb's copy has only in-frame clones and leaves some out. Found here are 19,000 or so clones, 81% of them singletons; the top ten hold roughly 9%. Specimen: unsorted PBMCs, collected 0.3 years before starting antiretroviral therapy. These receptors all stem from a man aged 45-65 years with HIV. Each CDR3 is given with its conserved first and last residue. A D gene is named only where the DNA matches it firmly. Some rows mark clone size as missing; the rest say once, few, many or name a class of expanded clone.

abundance: NA; j_gene: TRBJ2-3; v_gene: TRBV7-9; d_gene: NA; CDR3nt: TGTGCCAGCAGCTTGGGCACAGATACGCAGTATTTT; CDR3aa: CASSLGTDTQYF
abundance: NA; j_gene: TRBJ2-7; v_gene: TRBV7-2; d_gene: NA; CDR3nt: TGTGCCAGCAGCCCAGAGCTATTCTACGAGCAGTACTTC; CDR3aa: CASSPELFYEQYF
abundance: NA; j_gene: TRBJ1-1; v_gene: TRBV11-1; d_gene: NA; CDR3nt: TGTGCCAGCAGCTTTCTAGGATTAAGAACTGAAGCTTTCTTT; CDR3aa: CASSFLGLRTEAFF
abundance: NA; j_gene: TRBJ1-1; v_gene: TRBV7-2; d_gene: NA; CDR3nt: TGTGCCAGCAGCTTACAGGGTGAGAGCACTGAAGCTTTCTTT; CDR3aa: CASSLQGESTEAFF
abundance: NA; j_gene: TRBJ2-7; v_gene: TRBV28; d_gene: TRBD1; CDR3nt: TGTGCCAGCAGTCCCCATGGGACAGACATCTACGAGCAGTACTTC; CDR3aa: CASSPHGTDIYEQYF
abundance: NA; j_gene: TRBJ1-2; v_gene: TRBV28; d_gene: NA; CDR3nt: TGTGCCAGCAGTTTCATCAGACGCTCTAACTATGGCTACACCTTC; CDR3aa: CASSFIRRSNYGYTF
abundance: NA; j_gene: TRBJ2-7; v_gene: TRBV4-2; d_gene: TRBD2; CDR3nt: TGTGCCAGCAGCCAAGGCGGGAGGGAACCCTACGAGCAGTACTTC; CDR3aa: CASSQGGREPYEQYF
abundance: NA; j_gene: TRBJ1-5; v_gene: TRBV15; d_gene: NA; CDR3nt: TGTGCCACCAGCAGAGATTTAAAGGGGTCTTTCAATCAGCCCCAGCATTTT; CDR3aa: CATSRDLKGSFNQPQHF
abundance: medium-sized; j_gene: TRBJ1-1; v_gene: TRBV5-1; d_gene: NA; CDR3nt: TGCGCCAGCAGCTTTACACAGGGTTACACTGAAGCTTTCTTT; CDR3aa: CASSFTQGYTEAFF
abundance: NA; j_gene: TRBJ1-4; v_gene: TRBV5-4; d_gene: TRBD1; CDR3nt: TGTGCCAGCAGCTTGGAGGGCGACAGGGCACTCGAAAAACTGTTTTTT; CDR3aa: CASSLEGDRALEKLFF
abundance: once; j_gene: TRBJ2-7; v_gene: TRBV7-2; d_gene: TRBD1; CDR3nt: TGTGCCAGCAGCCCCGGGACAGTCCTGCCCTACGAGCAGTACTTC; CDR3aa: CASSPGTVLPYEQYF
abundance: NA; j_gene: TRBJ2-1; v_gene: TRBV6-6; d_gene: TRBD2; CDR3nt: TGTGCCAGCAGTTGGACTAGCAGTAATGAGCAGTTCTTC; CDR3aa: CASSWTSSNEQFF
abundance: NA; j_gene: TRBJ2-2; v_gene: TRBV9; d_gene: NA; CDR3nt: TGTGCCAGCAGCACTTTAGCGGTGGCCGGGGAGCTGTTTTTT; CDR3aa: CASSTLAVAGELFF